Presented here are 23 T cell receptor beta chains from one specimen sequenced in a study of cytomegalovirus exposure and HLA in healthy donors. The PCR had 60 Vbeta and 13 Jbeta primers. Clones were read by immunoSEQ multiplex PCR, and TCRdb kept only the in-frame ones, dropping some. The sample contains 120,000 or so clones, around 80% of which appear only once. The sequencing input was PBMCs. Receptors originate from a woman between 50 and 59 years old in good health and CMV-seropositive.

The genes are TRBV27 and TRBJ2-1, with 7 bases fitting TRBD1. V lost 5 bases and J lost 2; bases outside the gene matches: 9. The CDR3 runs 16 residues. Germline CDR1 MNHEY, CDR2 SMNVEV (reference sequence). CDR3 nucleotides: TGTGCCAGCAGTAGTTCGACAGGGTGGACCTACAATGAGCAGTTCTTC. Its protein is CASSSSTGWTYNEQFF.

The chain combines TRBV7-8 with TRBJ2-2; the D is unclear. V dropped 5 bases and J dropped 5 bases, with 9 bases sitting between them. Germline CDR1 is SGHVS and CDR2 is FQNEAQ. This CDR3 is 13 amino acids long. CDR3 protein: CASSTGPTGELFF. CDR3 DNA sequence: TGTGCCAGCAGCACGGGTCCTACCGGGGAGCTGTTTTTT.

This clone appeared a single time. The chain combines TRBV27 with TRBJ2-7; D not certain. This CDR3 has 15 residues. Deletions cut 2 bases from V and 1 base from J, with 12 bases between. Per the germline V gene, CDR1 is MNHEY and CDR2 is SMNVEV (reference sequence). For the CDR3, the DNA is TGTGCCAGCAGTTTAACGGCGAGACTTTCCTACGAGCAGTACTTC. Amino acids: CASSLTARLSYEQYF.

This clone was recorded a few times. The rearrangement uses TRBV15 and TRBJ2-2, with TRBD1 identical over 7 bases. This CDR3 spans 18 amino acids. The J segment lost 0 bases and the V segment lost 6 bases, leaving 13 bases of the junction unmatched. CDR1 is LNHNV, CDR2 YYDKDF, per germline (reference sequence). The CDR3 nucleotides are TGTGCCACCAGACAGGGGTCGATTACTTACGCGAACACCGGGGAGCTGTTTTTT. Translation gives CATRQGSITYANTGELFF.

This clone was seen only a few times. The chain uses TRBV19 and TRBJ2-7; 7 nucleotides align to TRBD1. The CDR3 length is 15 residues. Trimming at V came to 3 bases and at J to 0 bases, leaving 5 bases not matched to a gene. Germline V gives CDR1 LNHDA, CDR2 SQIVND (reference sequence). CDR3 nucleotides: TGTGCCAGTAGTATCGACAGGGTCTCCTCCTACGAGCAGTACTTC. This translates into CASSIDRVSSYEQYF.

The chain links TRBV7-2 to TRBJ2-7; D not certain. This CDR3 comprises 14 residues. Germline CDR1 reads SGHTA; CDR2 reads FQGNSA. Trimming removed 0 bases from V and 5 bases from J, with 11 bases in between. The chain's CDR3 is CASSLAHGYHEQYF. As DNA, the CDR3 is TGTGCCAGCAGCTTAGCGCACGGTTATCACGAGCAGTACTTC.

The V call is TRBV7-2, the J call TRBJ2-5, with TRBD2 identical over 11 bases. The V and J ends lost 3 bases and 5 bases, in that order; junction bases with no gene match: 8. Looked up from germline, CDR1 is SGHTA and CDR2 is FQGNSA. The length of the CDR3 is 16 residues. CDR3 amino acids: CASSFAVAGGGETQYF. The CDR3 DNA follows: TGTGCCAGCAGCTTCGCCGTAGCGGGAGGGGGGGAGACCCAGTACTTC.

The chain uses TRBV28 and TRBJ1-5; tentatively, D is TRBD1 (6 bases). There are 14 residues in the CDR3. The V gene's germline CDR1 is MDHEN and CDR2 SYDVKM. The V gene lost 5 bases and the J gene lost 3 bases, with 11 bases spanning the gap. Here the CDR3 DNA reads TGTGCCAGCAGTCCCACAGGGACCAATCAGCCCCAGCATTTT. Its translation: CASSPTGTNQPQHF. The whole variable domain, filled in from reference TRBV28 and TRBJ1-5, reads DVKVTQSSRYLVKRTGEKVFLECVQDMDHENMFWYRQDPGLGLRLIYFSYDVKMKEKGDIPEGYSVSREKKERFSLILESASTNQTSMYLCASSPTGTNQPQHFGDGTRLSIL.

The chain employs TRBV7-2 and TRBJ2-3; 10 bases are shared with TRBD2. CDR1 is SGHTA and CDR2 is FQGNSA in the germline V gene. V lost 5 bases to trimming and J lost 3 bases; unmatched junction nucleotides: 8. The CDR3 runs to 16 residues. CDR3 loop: CASSPQTSGLTDTQYF. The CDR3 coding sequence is TGTGCCAGCAGCCCTCAGACTAGCGGGCTGACAGATACGCAGTATTTT.

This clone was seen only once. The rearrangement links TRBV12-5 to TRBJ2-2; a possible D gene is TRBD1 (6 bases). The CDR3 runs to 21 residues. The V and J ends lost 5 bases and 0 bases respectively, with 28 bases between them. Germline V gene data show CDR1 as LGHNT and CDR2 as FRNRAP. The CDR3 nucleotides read TGTGCTAGTGGTCTCGTGCCCAGATGGACAGAAAACTTCGCGAACACCGGGGAGCTGTTTTTT. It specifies CASGLVPRWTENFANTGELFF.

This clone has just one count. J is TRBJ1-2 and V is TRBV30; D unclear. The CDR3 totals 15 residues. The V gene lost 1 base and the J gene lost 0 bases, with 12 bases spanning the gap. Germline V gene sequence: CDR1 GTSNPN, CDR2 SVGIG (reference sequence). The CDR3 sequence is CAWSAREGANYGYTF. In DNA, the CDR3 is TGTGCCTGGAGTGCAAGGGAGGGCGCTAACTATGGCTACACCTTC.

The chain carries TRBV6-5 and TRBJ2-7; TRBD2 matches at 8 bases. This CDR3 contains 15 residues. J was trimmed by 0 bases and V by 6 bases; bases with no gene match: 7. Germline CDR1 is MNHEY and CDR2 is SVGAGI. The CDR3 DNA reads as TGTGCCAGCAGCCACGGGGGGGGAAGCTCCTACGAGCAGTACTTC. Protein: CASSHGGGSSYEQYF.

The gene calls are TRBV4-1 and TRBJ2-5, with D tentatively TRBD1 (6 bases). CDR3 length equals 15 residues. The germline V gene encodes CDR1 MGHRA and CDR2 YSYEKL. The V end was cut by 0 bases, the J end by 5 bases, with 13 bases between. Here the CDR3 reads CASSQDIQGWETQYF. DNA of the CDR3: TGCGCCAGCAGCCAAGATATACAGGGTTGGGAGACCCAGTACTTC.

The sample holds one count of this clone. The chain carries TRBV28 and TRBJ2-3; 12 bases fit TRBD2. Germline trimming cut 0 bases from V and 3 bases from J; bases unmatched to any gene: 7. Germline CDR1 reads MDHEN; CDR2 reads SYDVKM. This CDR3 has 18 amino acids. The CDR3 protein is CASSLWTSGSYGTDTQYF. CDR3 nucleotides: TGTGCCAGCAGTTTATGGACTAGCGGGAGTTATGGGACAGATACGCAGTATTTT.

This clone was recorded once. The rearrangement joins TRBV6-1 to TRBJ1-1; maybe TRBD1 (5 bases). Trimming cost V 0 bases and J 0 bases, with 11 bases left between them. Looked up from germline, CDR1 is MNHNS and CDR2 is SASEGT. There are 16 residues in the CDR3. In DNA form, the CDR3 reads TGTGCCAGCAGTGAAGCTTCGACAGTCATGAACACTGAAGCTTTCTTT. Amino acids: CASSEASTVMNTEAFF.

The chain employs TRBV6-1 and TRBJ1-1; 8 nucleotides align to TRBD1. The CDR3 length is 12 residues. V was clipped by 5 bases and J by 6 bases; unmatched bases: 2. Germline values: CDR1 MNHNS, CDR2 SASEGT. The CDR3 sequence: CASSPDRAEAFF. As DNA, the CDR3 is TGTGCCAGCAGTCCGGACAGGGCTGAAGCTTTCTTT.

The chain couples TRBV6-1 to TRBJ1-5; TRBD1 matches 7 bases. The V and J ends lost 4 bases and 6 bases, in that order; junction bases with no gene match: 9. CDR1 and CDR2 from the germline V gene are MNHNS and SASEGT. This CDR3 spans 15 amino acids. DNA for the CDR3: TGTGCCAGCAGTGGAACAGGGGCCTATGGTCAGCCCCAGCATTTT. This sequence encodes CASSGTGAYGQPQHF.

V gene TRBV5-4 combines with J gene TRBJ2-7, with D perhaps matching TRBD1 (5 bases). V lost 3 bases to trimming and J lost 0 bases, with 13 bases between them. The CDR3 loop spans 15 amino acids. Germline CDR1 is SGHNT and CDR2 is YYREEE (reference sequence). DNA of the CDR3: TGTGCCAGCAGCTCCCCCCAGACAGCCTCCTACGAGCAGTACTTC. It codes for CASSSPQTASYEQYF.

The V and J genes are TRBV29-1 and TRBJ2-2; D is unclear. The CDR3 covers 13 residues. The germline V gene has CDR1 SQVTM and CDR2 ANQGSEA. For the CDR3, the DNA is TGCATGGCGGTTTTTGCGAACACCGGGGAGCTGTTTTTT. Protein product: CMAVFANTGELFF.

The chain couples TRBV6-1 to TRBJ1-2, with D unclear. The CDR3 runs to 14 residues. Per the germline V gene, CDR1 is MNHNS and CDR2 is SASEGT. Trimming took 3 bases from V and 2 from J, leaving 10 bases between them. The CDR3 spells CASSEIWQNYGYTF. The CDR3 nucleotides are TGTGCCAGCAGTGAGATCTGGCAGAACTATGGCTACACCTTC.

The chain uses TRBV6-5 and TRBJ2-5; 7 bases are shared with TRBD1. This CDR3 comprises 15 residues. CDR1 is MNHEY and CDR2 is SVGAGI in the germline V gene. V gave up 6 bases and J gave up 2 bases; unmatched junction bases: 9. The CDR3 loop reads CASSPDRVGQETQYF. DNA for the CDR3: TGTGCCAGCAGCCCAGACAGGGTCGGGCAAGAGACCCAGTACTTC.

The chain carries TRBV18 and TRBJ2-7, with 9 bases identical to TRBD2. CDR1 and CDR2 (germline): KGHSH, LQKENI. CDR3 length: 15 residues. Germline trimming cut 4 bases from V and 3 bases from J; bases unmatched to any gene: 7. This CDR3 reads CASSLLQRGDYEQYF. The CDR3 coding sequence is TGTGCCAGCTCACTCCTCCAGCGGGGGGACTACGAGCAGTACTTC.

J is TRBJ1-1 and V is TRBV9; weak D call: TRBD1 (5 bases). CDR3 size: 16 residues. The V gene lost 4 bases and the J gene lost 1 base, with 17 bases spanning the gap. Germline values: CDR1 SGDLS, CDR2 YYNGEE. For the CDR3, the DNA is TGTGCCAGCAGCCCTTGTGCTTCGACAGAGAACACTGAAGCTTTCTTT. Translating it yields CASSPCASTENTEAFF.